This TCR beta chain was sequenced during a study of cytotoxic CD8 clonotypes in ibrutinib-treated CLL. Across the study: The response samples were taken once patients had been treated for a median of roughly 12 months, range 6 to 36.

This clone was found once. The germline CDR1 and CDR2 sequences are SGHKS and YYEKEE (reference sequence). Trimming shortened V by 7 bases and J by 7 bases, and 14 bases separated the two germline ends. This CDR3 has 12 amino acids. This table comes from immunoSEQ multiplex PCR, and its TCRdb copy is limited to in-frame clones, with some not included. The table has 200,000 to 250,000 clones, around three quarters seen once. This material consisted of PBMCs, taken after 24 months of ibrutinib treatment. The gene calls are TRBV5-5 and TRBJ2-5, with D unresolved. This sequence originates from a human donor with chronic lymphocytic leukemia. Here the CDR3 DNA reads TGTGCCAGCCCCGTTTCGTTGCGGACCCAGTACTTC. Translating it yields CASPVSLRTQYF.